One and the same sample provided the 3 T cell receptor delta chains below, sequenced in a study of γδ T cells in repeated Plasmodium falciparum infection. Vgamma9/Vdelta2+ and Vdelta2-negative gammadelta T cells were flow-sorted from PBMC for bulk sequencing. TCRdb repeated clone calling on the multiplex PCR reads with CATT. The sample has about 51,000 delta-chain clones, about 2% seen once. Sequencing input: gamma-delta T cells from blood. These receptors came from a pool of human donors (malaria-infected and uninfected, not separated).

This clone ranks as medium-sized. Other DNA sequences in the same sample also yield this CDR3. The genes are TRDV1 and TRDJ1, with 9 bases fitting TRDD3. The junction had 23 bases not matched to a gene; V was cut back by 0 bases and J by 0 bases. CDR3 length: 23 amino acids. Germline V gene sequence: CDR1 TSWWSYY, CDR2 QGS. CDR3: CALGELSFPTVRLLGENTDKLIF. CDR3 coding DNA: TGTGCTCTTGGGGAACTAAGCTTCCCTACGGTACGTCTACTGGGGGAAAACACCGATAAACTCATCTTT.

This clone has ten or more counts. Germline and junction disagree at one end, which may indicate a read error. CDR3 sequence: CALWDPSLGDTQGTDKLIF. The CDR3 nucleotides are TGTGCTCTTTGGGACCCTTCACTGGGGGATACTCAAGGGACCGATAAACTCATCTTT. V usage is TRDV1 and J usage is TRDJ1, with TRDD3 matching 12 bases. The CDR3 is 19 residues long. CDR1 and CDR2 from the germline V gene are TSWWSYY and QGS.

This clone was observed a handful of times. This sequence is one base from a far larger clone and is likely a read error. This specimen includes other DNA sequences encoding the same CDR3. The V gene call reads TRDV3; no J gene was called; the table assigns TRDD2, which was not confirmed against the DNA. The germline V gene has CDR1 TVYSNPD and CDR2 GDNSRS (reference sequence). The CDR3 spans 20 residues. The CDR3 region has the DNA TGTGCCTTTAAGGGCTTTAACCAACGGCCCATTTTCCCTACTACCGATAAACTCATCTTC. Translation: CAFKGFNQRPIFPTTDKLIF.